Following are 19 T cell receptor beta chains from one sample sequenced in a study of blood T cell repertoires in COVID-19. Repertoires were generated with immunoSEQ multiplex PCR, while TCRdb's copy carries only in-frame clones and drops some. This sample has under 250,000 clones, with approximately 88% found just once. Sequenced sample: PBMCs or T cells enriched from blood (not recorded which). The receptor set was obtained from a woman in her twenties or thirties with acute COVID-19.

The chain recombines TRBV7-8 with TRBJ1-5; TRBD1 matches 7 bases. The CDR3 spans 15 residues. Germline CDR1 and CDR2: SGHVS and FQNEAQ. V was clipped by 4 bases and J by 2 bases; unmatched bases: 5. DNA of the CDR3: TGTGCCAGCAGCTCCCAAGGGGGCGGCAATCAGCCCCAGCATTTT. Its protein product is CASSSQGGGNQPQHF. Full variable domain (outside the CDR3, taken from reference TRBV7-8 and TRBJ1-5): GAGVSQSPRYKVAKRGQDVALRCDPISGHVSLFWYQQALGQGPEFLTYFQNEAQLDKSGLPSDRFFAERPEGSVSTLKIQRTQQEDSAVYLCASSSQGGGNQPQHFGDGTRLSIL.

This chain uses TRBV6-1 with TRBJ2-1; TRBD1 agrees at 7 bases. V trimming: 2 bases; J trimming: 0 bases; junction bases outside the gene matches: 4. CDR3 length: 16 amino acids. Germline V gene sequence: CDR1 MNHNS, CDR2 SASEGT. In DNA, the CDR3 is TGTGCCAGCAGTGAAAGGCCAGGGGGCTCCTACAATGAGCAGTTCTTC. Translation gives CASSERPGGSYNEQFF.

This chain joins TRBV27 and TRBJ2-2; no clear D gene. CDR1 is MNHEY and CDR2 is SMNVEV in the germline V gene (reference sequence). The V end lost 7 bases, the J end lost 1 base, and 10 bases lay between the germline ends. The CDR3 contains 14 residues. The CDR3 loop reads CASTPSQNTGELFF. As DNA, the CDR3 is TGTGCCAGCACCCCCTCACAGAACACCGGGGAGCTGTTTTTT.

The rearrangement joins TRBV5-1 to TRBJ2-5; 7 bases line up with TRBD2. J was trimmed by 2 bases and V by 0 bases; bases with no gene match: 1. Germline V gene lookup returns CDR1 SGHRS and CDR2 YFSETQ. The CDR3 runs 14 residues. CDR3 sequence: CASSLVGGQETQYF. The CDR3 DNA is TGCGCCAGCAGCTTGGTGGGGGGGCAAGAGACCCAGTACTTC.

The CDR3 DNA reads TGTGCCAGCTCACTGAGACAGGGCTCCTCTGGGGCCAACGTCCTGACTTTC. As protein: CASSLRQGSSGANVLTF. This rearrangement joins TRBV18 to TRBJ2-6, with 7 nucleotides matching TRBD1. V lost 4 bases to trimming and J lost 0 bases; unmatched junction nucleotides: 6. Germline CDR1 and CDR2: KGHSH and LQKENI. The CDR3 contains 17 residues.

This clone was counted at least ten times. The chain is built from TRBV14 and TRBJ1-2; a weak D match, TRBD1 (6 bases). The germline V gene encodes CDR1 SGHDN and CDR2 FVKESK. The V end was cut by 4 bases, the J end by 3 bases, with 12 bases between. This CDR3 has 14 amino acids. CDR3 residues: CASSPGGGYYGYTF. CDR3 bases: TGTGCCAGCAGCCCCGGGGGGGGCTACTATGGCTACACCTTC.

The chain carries TRBV5-1 and TRBJ2-1; 9 bases match TRBD1. The CDR3 is 15 residues long. V was clipped by 4 bases and J by 7 bases; unmatched bases: 9. Germline CDR1 is SGHRS and CDR2 is YFSETQ. The CDR3 region is CASSEGDRVWNEQFF. As DNA, the CDR3 is TGCGCCAGCAGCGAAGGGGACAGGGTTTGGAATGAGCAGTTCTTC. Filled out from reference TRBV5-1 and TRBJ2-1, the complete variable domain reads KAGVTQTPRYLIKTRGQQVTLSCSPISGHRSVSWYQQTPGQGLQFLFEYFSETQRNKGNFPGRFSGRQFSNSRSEMNVSTLELGDSALYLCASSEGDRVWNEQFFGPGTRLTVL.

CDR3 in amino acids: CASKGGIGELFF. The CDR3 nucleotides read TGTGCCAGCAAAGGAGGGATCGGGGAGCTGTTTTTT. V is TRBV6-5 and J is TRBJ2-2, with D perhaps TRBD2 (6 bases). The CDR3 runs 12 residues. In germline, CDR1 is MNHEY, CDR2 SVGAGI. Trimming removed 7 bases at V and 7 bases at J, with 10 bases between.

CDR3 amino acids: CASSLNQGEVGNQPQHF. The CDR3, as DNA: TGTGCCAGCAGCTTAAATCAGGGCGAAGTTGGCAATCAGCCCCAGCATTTT. This sequence joins TRBV7-9 and TRBJ1-5; TRBD1 is a possible D gene (5 bases). V lost 2 bases, J lost 2 bases, and 16 bases lay in between. Per germline, CDR1 SEHNR and CDR2 FQNEAQ (reference sequence). The CDR3 covers 17 residues.

V gene TRBV7-2 combines with J gene TRBJ1-1, with D possibly TRBD1 on 5 matching bases. This CDR3 has 13 amino acids. The V end lost 1 base, the J end lost 3 bases, and 6 bases lay between the germline ends. Germline V gives CDR1 SGHTA, CDR2 FQGNSA. The CDR3 protein is CASSLGGDTEAFF. The CDR3 region has the DNA TGTGCCAGCAGCTTAGGGGGGGACACTGAAGCTTTCTTT.

This clone was counted once. The rearrangement links TRBV19 to TRBJ1-4; no clear D. The CDR3 contains 15 residues. Trimming stripped 5 bases from V and 3 bases from J, with 13 bases between. Germline-derived CDR1 and CDR2 are LNHDA and SQIVND (reference sequence). The CDR3 DNA follows: TGTGCCAGTAGTGCAATTGACAATTCTAATGAAAAACTGTTTTTT. It yields the protein CASSAIDNSNEKLFF.

The chain has TRBV5-6 and TRBJ2-4, with a tentative D call TRBD2 (6 bases). The V end lost 5 bases, the J end lost 9 bases, and 18 bases lay between the germline ends. Per germline, CDR1 SGHDT and CDR2 YYEEEE. The CDR3 loop spans 14 amino acids. The CDR3 loop reads CASSSRGEVGIQYF. CDR3 DNA: TGTGCCAGCAGTTCTCGTGGGGAGGTCGGCATTCAGTACTTC.

V is TRBV2 and J is TRBJ1-6; tentative D call: TRBD1 (6 bases). Germline CDR1 reads SNHLY; CDR2 reads FYNNEI. V was clipped by 3 bases and J by 4 bases, with 10 bases between them. The CDR3 sequence is 15 residues long. CDR3 in amino acids: CASSDRDNYNSPLHF. Here the CDR3 DNA reads TGTGCCAGCAGTGATCGGGACAATTATAATTCACCCCTCCACTTT. Filled out from reference TRBV2 and TRBJ1-6, the complete variable domain reads EPEVTQTPSHQVTQMGQEVILRCVPISNHLYFYWYRQILGQKVEFLVSFYNNEISEKSEIFDDQFSVERPDGSNFTLKIRSTKLEDSAMYFCASSDRDNYNSPLHFGNGTRLTVT.

The rearrangement joins TRBV5-4 to TRBJ2-1, with D possibly TRBD1 on 5 matching bases. Germline CDR1 SGHNT, CDR2 YYREEE (reference sequence). This CDR3 contains 15 residues. V lost 4 bases and J lost 5, with 16 bases in between. The CDR3 sequence: CASSPDTMINNEQFF. The CDR3 nucleotides are TGTGCCAGCAGCCCGGACACAATGATCAACAATGAGCAGTTCTTC.

This chain joins TRBV25-1 and TRBJ2-7, with D maybe TRBD1 (5 bases). CDR1 and CDR2 (germline): MGHDK, SYGVNS. CDR3 length equals 13 residues. V lost 0 bases to trimming and J lost 5 bases, with 8 bases between them. CDR3: CASSEYLGHEQYF. The CDR3 DNA reads as TGTGCCAGCAGTGAATATCTGGGGCACGAGCAGTACTTC.

This rearrangement joins TRBV5-1 to TRBJ1-2, with unresolved D. This CDR3 comprises 13 residues. Trimming took 0 bases from V and 7 from J, leaving 10 bases between them. CDR1 SGHRS and CDR2 YFSETQ come from the germline V gene. CDR3 nucleotide sequence: TGCGCCAGCAGCTTGGCAGCAAGGAGTGGCTACACCTTC. Translated: CASSLAARSGYTF.

The rearrangement joins TRBV10-1 to TRBJ2-1; a weak D match, TRBD2 (6 bases). The CDR3 covers 15 residues. Trimming shortened V by 3 bases and J by 8 bases, and 17 bases separated the two germline ends. Germline CDR1 is WNHNN and CDR2 is SYGVQD (reference sequence). In DNA, the CDR3 is TGCGCCAGCAGTGAACGGCAGGGAGGTCGAGATGAGCAGTTCTTC. Translating gives CASSERQGGRDEQFF.

This clone appeared a single time. V is TRBV7-8 and J is TRBJ1-5; 7 bases fit TRBD1. The CDR3 is made up of 14 amino acids. From germline, CDR1 is SGHVS and CDR2 FQNEAQ. V lost 0 bases, J lost 7 bases, and 3 bases stayed unmatched. CDR3 DNA: TGTGCCAGCAGCTTAGCGGGGACAGACCAGCCCCAGCATTTT. Protein sequence: CASSLAGTDQPQHF.

V is TRBV4-3 and J is TRBJ2-1; 8 bases agree with TRBD1. V shed 4 bases and J 2 bases; nucleotides not matched to a gene: 10. From germline, CDR1 is LGHNA and CDR2 YSLEER. This CDR3 comprises 17 residues. CDR3 region: CASSRSYQGATYNEQFF. The DNA of the CDR3 is TGCGCCAGCAGCCGCTCCTACCAGGGGGCTACCTACAATGAGCAGTTCTTC.